Below, 27 T cell receptor beta chains from the same sample are listed, as sequenced in a study of blood T cell repertoires in COVID-19. The data were produced by immunoSEQ multiplex PCR, yet TCRdb's version contains in-frame clones alone and is incomplete. The sample records roughly 60,000 clones, 75% to 95% being singletons. Input material: peripheral blood. These receptors all come from a woman at least 80 years old with active COVID-19.

CDR3 DNA sequence: TGCGCCAGCTCGGGACTGTCTAATGAAAAACTGTTTTTT. This encodes CASSGLSNEKLFF. The rearrangement links TRBV5-1 to TRBJ1-4; possible D gene TRBD1, 5 bases. CDR3 length: 13 amino acids. CDR1 is SGHRS, CDR2 YFSETQ, per germline. The V end was cut by 7 bases, the J end by 3 bases, with 10 bases between.

V usage is TRBV20-1 and J usage is TRBJ2-1; the match to TRBD2 covers 10 bases. The CDR3 extends over 11 amino acids. Germline V gene sequence: CDR1 DFQATT, CDR2 SNEGSKA (reference sequence). Unmatched junction bases numbered 5, after V lost 7 bases and J lost 11 bases. The CDR3 DNA is TGCAGTGGAAGCGGGAGGGCTCAGCAGTTCTTC. Protein: CSGSGRAQQFF.

In DNA, the CDR3 is TGTGCCAGCAGCTACCCTGCGGGGGGGGCCGGAGAGACCCAGTACTTC. Translating it yields CASSYPAGGAGETQYF. J is TRBJ2-5 and V is TRBV7-6; 9 bases are a match to TRBD2. CDR1 and CDR2 from the germline V gene are SGHVS and FNYEAQ. The CDR3 is 16 residues long. With 4 bases clipped from V and 4 bases from J, the junction kept 10 bases outside the gene matches.

J is TRBJ2-2 and V is TRBV28; 7 nucleotides align to TRBD1. CDR1 and CDR2 (germline): MDHEN, SYDVKM. This CDR3 spans 16 amino acids. The V and J ends lost 4 bases and 0 bases, in that order; junction bases with no gene match: 5. CDR3 sequence (DNA): TGTGCCAGCAGTTCGGGACAGTTCGCGAACACCGGGGAGCTGTTTTTT. It is translated as CASSSGQFANTGELFF. The variable domain in full, with the rest retrieved from reference TRBV28 and TRBJ2-2, is DVKVTQSSRYLVKRTGEKVFLECVQDMDHENMFWYRQDPGLGLRLIYFSYDVKMKEKGDIPEGYSVSREKKERFSLILESASTNQTSMYLCASSSGQFANTGELFFGEGSRLTVL.

J is TRBJ2-5 and V is TRBV2; D might be TRBD1 (5 bases). The germline gives CDR1 SNHLY, CDR2 FYNNEI. With 7 bases removed from V and 5 bases from J, the gap between germline ends came to 20 bases. CDR3 length: 15 residues. The CDR3 reads CASTQRRGSRETQYF. The CDR3 DNA follows: TGTGCCAGCACCCAGCGTAGGGGCTCTAGGGAGACCCAGTACTTC. Looking up the rest from reference TRBV2 and TRBJ2-5 gives the full variable domain: EPEVTQTPSHQVTQMGQEVILRCVPISNHLYFYWYRQILGQKVEFLVSFYNNEISEKSEIFDDQFSVERPDGSNFTLKIRSTKLEDSAMYFCASTQRRGSRETQYFGPGTRLLVL.

This chain links TRBV6-2 or TRBV6-3 with TRBJ2-5, with TRBD1 as a possible D gene (5 bases). Germline loops: CDR1 MNHEY, CDR2 SVGEGT. The CDR3 has 15 amino acids. Trimming removed 4 bases at V and 3 bases at J, with 15 bases between. The CDR3 DNA sequence: TGTGCCAGCAGTTTAATCCCGGCCAGGGAAGAGACCCAGTACTTC. Translated, it gives CASSLIPAREETQYF.

The rearrangement joins TRBV28 to TRBJ1-5, with 8 bases matching TRBD1. This CDR3 region has 16 residues. After removal of 2 bases from V and 3 bases from J, the junction contained 6 bases not matched to a gene. Germline V gives CDR1 MDHEN, CDR2 SYDVKM. DNA for the CDR3: TGTGCCAGCAGTTTACGGCAGGGGGCGTTCAATCAGCCCCAGCATTTT. Residues: CASSLRQGAFNQPQHF.

V is TRBV4-1 and J is TRBJ2-6, with D hard to call. Germline loops: CDR1 MGHRA, CDR2 YSYEKL. The germline V and J ends were trimmed by 6 bases and 3 bases, with 9 bases remaining between them. This CDR3 is built from 14 residues. CDR3 protein: CASRRGYGANVLTF. As DNA, the CDR3 is TGCGCCAGCAGGAGAGGCTATGGGGCCAACGTCCTGACTTTC.

The chain joins TRBV5-1 to TRBJ2-7; 7 nucleotides align to TRBD1. The ends lost 2 bases at V and 0 bases at J; junction bases unmatched: 5. CDR1 and CDR2 from the germline V gene are SGHRS and YFSETQ. This CDR3 has 15 amino acids. CDR3 DNA: TGCGCCAGCAGCTTCCAGGGACAGACCTCCTACGAGCAGTACTTC. Translation: CASSFQGQTSYEQYF.

The rearrangement uses TRBV5-1 and TRBJ2-1, with D perhaps TRBD1 (6 bases). Germline CDR1 reads SGHRS; CDR2 reads YFSETQ. V was trimmed by 0 bases and J by 4 bases, leaving 11 bases between them. The CDR3 totals 15 residues. This CDR3 reads CASSLARTVYNEQFF. The CDR3 DNA is TGCGCCAGCAGCTTGGCCCGGACAGTGTACAATGAGCAGTTCTTC.

The CDR3 DNA reads TGTGCCAGCAGCCCTCATGGGACAGCCTATCGGCGGAGCGAGCAGTACTTC. Translated: CASSPHGTAYRRSEQYF. The chain employs TRBV5-4 and TRBJ2-7, with 7 bases that match TRBD1. Trimming cost V 4 bases and J 6 bases; bases outside gene matches: 19. The CDR3 covers 17 residues. Germline loops: CDR1 SGHNT, CDR2 YYREEE (reference sequence).

This sequence joins TRBV2 and TRBJ2-7; D ambiguous. The germline gives CDR1 SNHLY, CDR2 FYNNEI. Between the trimmed V and J ends, which lost 6 bases and 6 bases, there was a span of 12 bases. This CDR3 spans 12 amino acids. The CDR3 loop is CASSPTRTEQYF. The CDR3 DNA reads as TGTGCCAGCAGCCCCACAAGAACCGAGCAGTACTTC. Full variable domain (missing parts from reference TRBV2 and TRBJ2-7): EPEVTQTPSHQVTQMGQEVILRCVPISNHLYFYWYRQILGQKVEFLVSFYNNEISEKSEIFDDQFSVERPDGSNFTLKIRSTKLEDSAMYFCASSPTRTEQYFGPGTRLTVT.

V is TRBV6-5 and J is TRBJ2-7; D perhaps matches TRBD1 (5 bases). Per the germline V gene, CDR1 is MNHEY and CDR2 is SVGAGI. Trimming removed 0 bases from V and 7 bases from J, with 16 bases in between. The CDR3 consists of 15 residues. The CDR3 sequence: CASSYSLTGFGEQYF. The CDR3 nucleotides read TGTGCCAGCAGTTACTCGCTCACAGGATTCGGGGAGCAGTACTTC.

This clone was found a few times. This chain links TRBV19 with TRBJ1-5; 8 bases map to TRBD1. The J segment lost 1 base and the V segment lost 7 bases, leaving 9 bases of the junction unmatched. CDR1 LNHDA and CDR2 SQIVND come from the germline V gene (reference sequence). The CDR3 runs to 16 residues. CDR3 nucleotide sequence: TGTGCCAGTACCCCCCGGACAGGGACGAGCAATCAGCCCCAGCATTTT. Translation: CASTPRTGTSNQPQHF.

The J gene is TRBJ1-3, the V gene TRBV18; TRBD1 agrees at 10 bases. V dropped 3 bases and J dropped 2; count of bases not matched to a gene: 4. The CDR3 consists of 16 residues. Germline CDR1 reads KGHSH; CDR2 reads LQKENI. DNA of the CDR3: TGTGCCAGCTCACCTTCTGGACAGGGGGCTGGAAACACCATATATTTT. Encoded protein: CASSPSGQGAGNTIYF.

The V call is TRBV28, the J call TRBJ1-1; unclear D gene. The CDR3 has 14 residues. Germline CDR1 reads MDHEN; CDR2 reads SYDVKM. Deletions cut 6 bases from V and 0 bases from J, with 11 bases between. CDR3 loop: CASRTPGMNTEAFF. The CDR3 nucleotides read TGTGCCAGCAGGACCCCGGGGATGAACACTGAAGCTTTCTTT.

The CDR3 nucleotides are TGTGCCAGCAGCTTGAAGGGACAGGGCCCTAATGAAAAACTGTTTTTT. Its translation: CASSLKGQGPNEKLFF. The chain joins TRBV5-4 to TRBJ1-4; 9 nucleotides match TRBD1. The junction had 4 bases not matched to a gene; V was cut back by 1 base and J by 3 bases. The germline gives CDR1 SGHNT, CDR2 YYREEE (reference sequence). The CDR3 covers 16 residues.

The chain uses TRBV13 and TRBJ2-3, with D possibly being TRBD2 (6 bases). The ends were cut back, 4 bases at V and 0 bases at J, with 14 bases in the middle. The CDR3 is 16 residues long. The germline V gene has CDR1 PRHDT and CDR2 FYEKMQ (reference sequence). DNA for the CDR3: TGTGCCAGCAGCTGGAGGGACGGCGCTAGCACAGATACGCAGTATTTT. Translation gives CASSWRDGASTDTQYF.

The chain joins TRBV5-4 to TRBJ2-3; 8 bases map to TRBD2. This CDR3 is built from 14 residues. V gave up 4 bases and J gave up 4 bases; unmatched junction bases: 5. CDR1 is SGHNT, CDR2 YYREEE, per germline (reference sequence). CDR3 sequence reads: CASSAGSGADTQYF. The CDR3 DNA is TGTGCCAGCAGCGCAGGTAGCGGGGCAGATACGCAGTATTTT.

The genes are TRBV7-9 and TRBJ2-1; 13 nucleotides agree with TRBD2. Germline lookup yields CDR1 SEHNR and CDR2 FQNEAQ (reference sequence). V gave up 3 bases and J gave up 5 bases; unmatched junction bases: 7. The CDR3 has 17 amino acids. CDR3 nucleotides: TGTGCCAGCAGCTTCGAACTAGCGGGGGGGCTGAACAATGAGCAGTTCTTC. Its protein product is CASSFELAGGLNNEQFF.

The V and J genes are TRBV6-6 and TRBJ1-1; D not resolved. The V end was cut by 6 bases, the J end by 1 base, with 18 bases between. Germline V gives CDR1 MNHNY, CDR2 SVGAGI (reference sequence). The CDR3 runs 16 residues. Here the CDR3 DNA reads TGTGCCAGCAGCCGACGCGCCGAGGGCCGGAACACTGAAGCTTTCTTT. This codes for CASSRRAEGRNTEAFF.

This sequence joins TRBV19 and TRBJ2-1; possibly TRBD2 for D (6 bases). CDR1 is LNHDA, CDR2 SQIVND, per germline (reference sequence). V dropped 5 bases and J dropped 6 bases, with 17 bases sitting between them. The CDR3 is 15 residues long. CDR3 sequence (DNA): TGTGCCAGTAGTTGGGGGGTGAGCGGCGGCAATGAGCAGTTCTTC. Translating gives CASSWGVSGGNEQFF.

The J gene is TRBJ1-5, the V gene TRBV18, with 7 positions matching TRBD1. CDR3 length: 16 residues. In germline, CDR1 is KGHSH, CDR2 LQKENI. Trimming removed 6 bases from V and 0 bases from J; junction bases left unmatched: 8. The CDR3 nucleotides read TGTGCCAGCTCCGAGGGACAGCTCTATAGCAATCAGCCCCAGCATTTT. Its protein product is CASSEGQLYSNQPQHF.

The chain recombines TRBV6-1 with TRBJ2-7, with TRBD2 as a possible D gene (6 bases). CDR1 MNHNS and CDR2 SASEGT come from the germline V gene. This CDR3 spans 16 amino acids. The V end was cut by 4 bases, the J end by 0 bases, with 16 bases between. DNA for the CDR3: TGTGCCAGCAGTGTCTCGGGGGTCGGGTTCTCCTACGAGCAGTACTTC. This codes for CASSVSGVGFSYEQYF.

The chain has TRBV21-1 and TRBJ2-1; the table's D call of TRBD1 was not tested on the DNA. TRBV21-1 represents a pseudogene. This CDR3 region has 16 residues. The CDR3 is CASSKQLGASDNEQFF. CDR3 nucleotides: TGTGCCAGCAGCAAACAGTTAGGGGCATCGGACAATGAGCAGTTCTTC.

V usage is TRBV6-6 and J usage is TRBJ2-1; possible D gene TRBD1, 6 bases. Between the trimmed V and J ends, which lost 3 bases and 3 bases, there was a span of 12 bases. CDR3 size: 15 residues. Germline-derived CDR1 and CDR2 are MNHNY and SVGAGI (reference sequence). CDR3 sequence (DNA): TGTGCCAGCAGTTATGGGGGCGTCGGCTACAATGAGCAGTTCTTC. Amino acid sequence: CASSYGGVGYNEQFF.

The rearrangement joins TRBV5-1 to TRBJ2-5; 7 nucleotides line up with TRBD2. V lost 5 bases to trimming and J lost 5 bases; unmatched junction nucleotides: 9. CDR1 is SGHRS, CDR2 YFSETQ, per germline. CDR3 length equals 14 residues. The CDR3 here is CASSDPAGEETQYF. In DNA form, the CDR3 reads TGCGCCAGCAGTGATCCGGCGGGGGAGGAGACCCAGTACTTC.